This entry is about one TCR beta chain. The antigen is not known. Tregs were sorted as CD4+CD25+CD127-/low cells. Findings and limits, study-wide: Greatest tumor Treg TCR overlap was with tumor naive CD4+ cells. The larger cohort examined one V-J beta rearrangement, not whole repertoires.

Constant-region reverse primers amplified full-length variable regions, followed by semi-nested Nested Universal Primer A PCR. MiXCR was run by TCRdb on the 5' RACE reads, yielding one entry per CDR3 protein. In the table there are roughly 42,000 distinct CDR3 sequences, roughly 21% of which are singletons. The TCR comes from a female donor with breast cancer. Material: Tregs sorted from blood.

This CDR3 is CASSPGASPYEQYF. CDR3 in DNA: TGTGCCAGCAGCCCAGGAGCGAGTCCCTACGAGCAGTACTTC. This rearrangement joins TRBV3-1 to TRBJ2-7; no reliable D call. The V end lost 4 bases, the J end lost 2 bases, and 12 bases lay between the germline ends. Per germline, CDR1 LGHDT and CDR2 YNNKEL (reference sequence). CDR3 length: 14 amino acids.